Here is one T cell receptor (beta chain) with its context. Its antigen target is currently unknown. The input lacks base qualities; no much larger clone sits a single base away. Using the deep immunoSEQ assay, multiplex PCR amplified TCR CDR3 regions from genomic DNA. Extracted genomic DNA from each cell subset was distributed evenly across all wells of several immunoSEQ 96-well plates, and each plate was treated as a replicate. For sorted subsets, around 200 ng genomic DNA, equal to 25,000 to 35,000 T cell genomes, was loaded into each replicate PCR. Purified libraries were measured with a Qubit 3.0 fluorometer, size-checked on a Bioanalyzer 2100, and measured again with the KAPA Library Quantification kit. Every immunoSEQ 96-well plate was sequenced on a dedicated single-read 150-cycle Illumina NextSeq 550 flow cell. The original methods were these. The immunoSEQ output contained only junctional sequences without quality scores, so filtering could not match that applied to full-length reads. To assign V/J genes and CDR3, sequences were annotated against IMGT germline references using PyIR, a Python wrapper for IgBLAST v1.9. Reads with weak V/J assignments (E-value above 1e-6), missing CDR3, stop codons, out-of-frame junctions, or ambiguous translated residues were removed. V3J clonotypes were defined as sequences sharing the same inferred V gene, J gene, and CDR3 amino acid sequence. The percentage overlap between two repertoires was calculated by dividing the number of shared unique clonotypes by the size of the smaller repertoire. Repertoire richness was assessed with RTK rarefaction, the Chao1 estimator, and Recon v2.1 estimates of unobserved clonotypes. Generation probabilities were computed with OLGA for all TCRbeta clonotypes obtained by the gDNA method from several donors. The source is immuneACCESS, and TCRdb retained only in-frame sequences with V and J called. Part of the clones is not carried over; for the studies checked, unresolved V genes explain less than half of this, and the remainder is unexplained. D and trimming come from the DNA, and the V and J calls and clone size come from that table. The sample has some 2,000,000 clones on record, approximately 96% of them singletons. The top ten clonotypes cover over 0.1% of the sample.

These data belong to a study of shared clonotypes between healthy human individuals (TCRdb year 2020). Background for the entire study: The cohort comprised two women and a few men aged 18 to 49 years. For each donor, CD4 naive and CD4 memory were each run on three plates, CD8 naive on two plates, and CD8 memory on one plate. The study deeply sequenced blood TCR repertoires of several healthy adults to estimate repertoire size and the extent of clonotype sharing between individuals. Different laboratories and diverse techniques were used to prepare libraries and sequence TCR repertoires, to increase sequencing depth and limit assay-specific biases. Between about 0.9 and 10 billion PBMCs per donor were obtained by leukapheresis. The full study reports these points: Even with the large sequencing depth, rarefaction of the sorted-subset datasets indicated that sequencing was incomplete. Pairwise subsampling indicated that sequencing depth was expected to affect the degree of clonotype sharing among donors. Naive subsets generally had larger estimated clonotype richness than memory subsets. Only blood was sampled, and tissue TCR repertoires likely differ from those in blood. The genetic and exposure-history diversity represented was limited by the small number of donors. Roughly 5.2% of naive CD4, 3% to 3.5% of naive CD8, approximately 2.2% of memory CD4, and 0.4% of memory CD8 clonotypes were shared across a handful of donors. Compared with non-shared clonotypes, the clonotypes found in all four sorted-subset donors had higher generation probabilities.

V loses 4 bases at its end and J loses 3 bases; junction bases beyond the gene matches: 4. The CDR3 has 15 amino acids, counting the end cysteine and phenylalanine. Solely the CDR3 DNA is kept, with 45 bases framed from the first base. CDR1 and CDR2, looked up from the germline V gene, are SNHLY and FYNNEI. Healthy HIV-negative adults with no recently reported acute infections or vaccinations were included as donors. Every donor was a Caucasian adult residing in Nashville, Tennessee, USA. CD4+ T cells were enriched by magnetic negative selection; naive cells were then positively selected on CD45RA, and the negative fraction formed the memory subset. Blood was obtained by leukapheresis, after which PBMCs were separated by Ficoll-Histopaque density gradient centrifugation and cryopreserved in liquid nitrogen vapor phase. Analytical flow cytometry was used to check the purity and quantity of each magnetically sorted T cell population. Each sorted fraction had its genomic DNA isolated and then quantified by UV absorbance on a Nanodrop 2000c.

The chain is assembled from TRBV2 and TRBJ2-3, and 10 bases in between align with TRBD2. The origin of this receptor is a man younger than 30 in good health. The sequenced material came from naive CD4+ T cells sorted from blood. This sample's cell subset or site label indicates: CD45RA+ positively selected. The nucleotide sequence reads TGTGCCAGCAGTGCTTCGACTAGCGGGACAGATACGCAGTATTTT. It is translated as CASSASTSGTDTQYF. The reference TRBV2 and TRBJ2-3 proteins fill in what lies around the CDR3, so the full variable domain reads EPEVTQTPSHQVTQMGQEVILRCVPISNHLYFYWYRQILGQKVEFLVSFYNNEISEKSEIFDDQFSVERPDGSNFTLKIRSTKLEDSAMYFCASSASTSGTDTQYFGPGTRLTVL.